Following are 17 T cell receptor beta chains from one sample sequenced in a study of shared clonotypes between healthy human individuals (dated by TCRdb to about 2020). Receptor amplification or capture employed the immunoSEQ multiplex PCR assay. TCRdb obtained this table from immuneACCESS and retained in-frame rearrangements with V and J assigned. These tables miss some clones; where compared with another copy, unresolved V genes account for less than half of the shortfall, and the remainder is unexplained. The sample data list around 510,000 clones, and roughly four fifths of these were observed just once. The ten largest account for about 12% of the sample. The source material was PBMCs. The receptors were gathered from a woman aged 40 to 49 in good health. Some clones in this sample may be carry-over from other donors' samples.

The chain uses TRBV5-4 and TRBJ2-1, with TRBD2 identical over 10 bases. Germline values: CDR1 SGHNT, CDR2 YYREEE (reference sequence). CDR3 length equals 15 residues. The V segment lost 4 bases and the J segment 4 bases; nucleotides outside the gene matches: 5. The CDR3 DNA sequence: TGTGCCAGCAGCCCTAGCGGGAGAGAGTACAATGAGCAGTTCTTC. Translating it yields CASSPSGREYNEQFF.

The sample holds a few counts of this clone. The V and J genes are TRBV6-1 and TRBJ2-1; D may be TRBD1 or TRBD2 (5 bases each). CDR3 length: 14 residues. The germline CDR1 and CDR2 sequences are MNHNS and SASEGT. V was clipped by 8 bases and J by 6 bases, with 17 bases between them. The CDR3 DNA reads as TGTGCCAGCCTGGAGAGGGGTCTGGGCAATGAGCAGTTCTTC. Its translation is CASLERGLGNEQFF.

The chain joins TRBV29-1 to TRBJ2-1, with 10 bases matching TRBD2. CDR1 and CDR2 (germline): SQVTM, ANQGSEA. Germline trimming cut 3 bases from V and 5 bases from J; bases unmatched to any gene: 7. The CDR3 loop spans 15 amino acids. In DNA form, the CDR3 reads TGCAGCGTTGATGGACCCAGCGGGAGGGACAATGAGCAGTTCTTC. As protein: CSVDGPSGRDNEQFF.

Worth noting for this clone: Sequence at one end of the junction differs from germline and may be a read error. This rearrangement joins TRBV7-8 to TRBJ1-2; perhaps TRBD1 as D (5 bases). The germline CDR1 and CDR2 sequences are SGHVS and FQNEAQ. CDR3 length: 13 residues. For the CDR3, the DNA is TGTGCCAGCAGCCCCCGTAGGGACTTTAACCTGCTATTC. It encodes CASSPRRDFNLLF.

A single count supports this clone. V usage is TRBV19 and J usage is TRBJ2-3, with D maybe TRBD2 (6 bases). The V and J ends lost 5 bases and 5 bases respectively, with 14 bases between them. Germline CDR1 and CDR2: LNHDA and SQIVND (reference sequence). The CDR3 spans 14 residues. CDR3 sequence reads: CASSLGGARDTQYF. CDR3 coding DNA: TGTGCCAGTAGTTTGGGCGGGGCAAGAGATACGCAGTATTTT.

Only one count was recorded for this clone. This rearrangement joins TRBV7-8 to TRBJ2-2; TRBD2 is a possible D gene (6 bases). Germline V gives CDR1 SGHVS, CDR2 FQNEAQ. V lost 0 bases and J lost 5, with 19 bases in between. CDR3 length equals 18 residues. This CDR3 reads CASSLADGPAGWTGELFF. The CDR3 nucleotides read TGTGCCAGCAGCTTAGCGGACGGCCCAGCGGGTTGGACCGGGGAGCTGTTTTTT.

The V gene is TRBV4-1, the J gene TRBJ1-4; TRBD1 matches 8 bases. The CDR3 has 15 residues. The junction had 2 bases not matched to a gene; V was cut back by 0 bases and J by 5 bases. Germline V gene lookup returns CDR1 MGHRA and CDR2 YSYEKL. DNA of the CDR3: TGCGCCAGCAGCCAAGAGAACAGGGGGAATGAAAAACTGTTTTTT. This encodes CASSQENRGNEKLFF.

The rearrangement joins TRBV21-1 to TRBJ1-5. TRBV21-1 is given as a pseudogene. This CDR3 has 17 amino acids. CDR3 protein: CASSPGVAISGNQPQHF. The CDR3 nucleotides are TGTGCCAGCAGCCCCGGGGTGGCGATCAGTGGCAATCAGCCCCAGCATTTT.

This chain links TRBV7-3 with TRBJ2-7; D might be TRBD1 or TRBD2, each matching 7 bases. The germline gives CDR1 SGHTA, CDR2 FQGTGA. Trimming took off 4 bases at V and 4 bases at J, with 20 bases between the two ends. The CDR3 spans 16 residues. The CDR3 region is CASSSLLGEGAYEQYF. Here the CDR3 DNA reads TGTGCCAGCAGCTCCCTTTTGGGGGAGGGGGCATACGAGCAGTACTTC.

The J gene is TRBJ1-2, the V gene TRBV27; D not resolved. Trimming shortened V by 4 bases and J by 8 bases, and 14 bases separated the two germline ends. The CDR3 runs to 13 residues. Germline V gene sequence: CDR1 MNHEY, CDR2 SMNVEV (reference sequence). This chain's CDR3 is CASSSQRNGGYTF. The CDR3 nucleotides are TGTGCCAGCAGTTCACAAAGGAACGGGGGCTACACCTTC.

CDR3 loop: CASSSGTVGTGELFF. In DNA, the CDR3 is TGTGCCAGTAGCTCCGGGACTGTCGGCACCGGGGAGCTGTTTTTT. The rearrangement links TRBV19 to TRBJ2-2; weak D call: TRBD2 (6 bases). There are 15 residues in the CDR3. The germline V gene has CDR1 LNHDA and CDR2 SQIVND (reference sequence). V lost 6 bases and J 4 bases, leaving 15 bases between the germline ends.

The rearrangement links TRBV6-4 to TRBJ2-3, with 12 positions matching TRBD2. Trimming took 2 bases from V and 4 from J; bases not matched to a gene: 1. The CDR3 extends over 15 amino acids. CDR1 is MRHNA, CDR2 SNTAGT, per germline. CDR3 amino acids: CASSDGLAGSDTQYF. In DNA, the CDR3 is TGTGCCAGCAGTGACGGACTAGCGGGATCAGATACGCAGTATTTT.

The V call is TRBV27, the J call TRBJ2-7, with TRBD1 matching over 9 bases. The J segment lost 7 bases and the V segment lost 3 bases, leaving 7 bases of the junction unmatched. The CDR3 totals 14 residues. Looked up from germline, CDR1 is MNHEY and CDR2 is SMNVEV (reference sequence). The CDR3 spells CASSLDRGMGEQYF. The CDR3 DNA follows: TGTGCCAGCAGTTTGGACAGGGGAATGGGGGAGCAGTACTTC.

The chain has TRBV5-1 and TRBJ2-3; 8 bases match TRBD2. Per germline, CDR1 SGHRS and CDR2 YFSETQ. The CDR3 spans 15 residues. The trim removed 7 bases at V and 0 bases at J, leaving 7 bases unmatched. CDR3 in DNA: TGCGCCAGCCGAACTAGCGGTCAAAGCACAGATACGCAGTATTTT. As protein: CASRTSGQSTDTQYF. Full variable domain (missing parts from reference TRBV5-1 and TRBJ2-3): KAGVTQTPRYLIKTRGQQVTLSCSPISGHRSVSWYQQTPGQGLQFLFEYFSETQRNKGNFPGRFSGRQFSNSRSEMNVSTLELGDSALYLCASRTSGQSTDTQYFGPGTRLTVL.

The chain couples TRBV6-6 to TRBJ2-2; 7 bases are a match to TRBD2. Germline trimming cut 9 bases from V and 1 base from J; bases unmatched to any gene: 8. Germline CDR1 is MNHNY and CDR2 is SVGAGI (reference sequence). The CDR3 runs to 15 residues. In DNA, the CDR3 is TGTGCCAGTATCCCCGGGACTAAGAACACCGGGGAGCTGTTTTTT. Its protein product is CASIPGTKNTGELFF.

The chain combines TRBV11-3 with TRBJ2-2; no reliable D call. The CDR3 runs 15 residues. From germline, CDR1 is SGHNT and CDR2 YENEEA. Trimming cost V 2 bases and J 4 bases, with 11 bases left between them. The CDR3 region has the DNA TGTGCCAGCAGCTTAACCCCCAGCCCCACCGGGGAGCTGTTTTTT. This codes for CASSLTPSPTGELFF.

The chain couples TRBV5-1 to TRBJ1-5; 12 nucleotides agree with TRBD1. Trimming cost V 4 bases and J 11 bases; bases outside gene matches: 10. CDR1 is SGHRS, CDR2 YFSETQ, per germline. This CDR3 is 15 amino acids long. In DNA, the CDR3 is TGCGCCAGCAGCCCCGGGACAGGGGGCCTTGGGGCCCAGCATTTT. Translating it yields CASSPGTGGLGAQHF.